The entry that follows covers one T cell receptor beta chain sequence. This receptor's antigen is unknown. The sample holds no much larger clone one base away, and base qualities are not on file. The data derive from a study of T cell changes during pregnancy in multiple sclerosis (dated by TCRdb to the late 2010s). Regarding the research as a whole: The study looked at changes in the T cell repertoire across pregnancy in women with multiple sclerosis.

Library prep was done by the immunoSEQ multiplex PCR assay. What TCRdb holds here is the immuneACCESS table cut down to in-frame rearrangements. Part of the clones is not present; checked against another copy, under half of the missing clones reflect an unresolved V gene, and the others are unexplained. The sample yields about 76,000 clones; approximately 94% were counted once. The ten largest make up about 0.5% of the sample. Sequenced here: peripheral blood, sampled in the third trimester of pregnancy. The receptor's source is a female donor with multiple sclerosis, enrolled in a pregnancy study.

The DNA reads as follows: TGTGCCAGCAGCAACAGGCGGGGCTACGAGCAGTACTTC. The translation is CASSNRRGYEQYF. Recombination connected TRBV5-4 to TRBJ2-7; the best D guess is TRBD2, with 6 bases matching. Trimming removed 4 bases from V and 3 bases from J, leaving 11 bases between the germline ends. The CDR3 goes from the cysteine to the phenylalanine over 13 residues. Only CDR3 DNA remains: 39 bases, in frame from the first base. As encoded in the germline V gene (reference sequence), CDR1 is SGHNT while CDR2 is YYREEE.